This T cell receptor (beta chain) was sequenced in a study of cytomegalovirus exposure and HLA in healthy donors. Across the whole study: Some 85 million unique TCRs, all from HLA-typed donors, were included in an early release of the data. Study observations and caveats: Most TCR sequences proved rare, with some public TCRs found in many donors. Immune exposure data for these donors was limited to CMV serostatus. Later analysis found that TCR beta chains associated with HLA were more clonally expanded than other, equally common chains.

Amplification used 60 Vbeta primers and 13 Jbeta primers. The repertoire was sequenced with immunoSEQ multiplex PCR; TCRdb's copy has only in-frame clones and lacks some. The top ten hold about 0.8% of the sample, which has fewer than 140,000 clones, over 70% seen once. This clone was seen more than once but under ten times. Its target is not known. The sequenced material came from PBMCs. This receptor was obtained from a boy younger than 18 in good health and CMV-seronegative.

The CDR3 DNA reads TGTGCCAGCAGCTTGGGCAGGGTGGGTCGGTACACCTTC. Protein: CASSLGRVGRYTF. This sequence joins TRBV7-9 and TRBJ1-2; TRBD1 is a possible D gene (5 bases). CDR1 is SEHNR, CDR2 FQNEAQ, per germline (reference sequence). The CDR3 covers 13 residues. Trimming stripped 3 bases from V and 11 bases from J, with 16 bases between.